This T cell receptor beta chain was retrieved from a study of shared clonotypes between healthy human individuals. Study background: The study drew on a couple of women and a few men aged 18 to 49 as donors. A donor's plate count was three for CD4 naive and three for CD4 memory; CD8 naive had two and CD8 memory one. The study's findings and limits: In a few donors, about 5% of naive CD4 clonotypes appeared in common.

CDR1 and CDR2 from the germline V gene are LNHNV and YYDKDF (reference sequence). V was trimmed by 3 bases and J by 0 bases, leaving 9 bases between them. This CDR3 has 14 residues. On this clone: Its antigen remains unknown. The sample has other DNA sequences that encode this CDR3 too.

In the naive CD8 group, cells lacked CD45RO and were positively selected for CCR7, so terminally differentiated effector memory CD45RA+ cells were left out. Per the authors' pipeline: From ImmunoSEQ came sequences covering only the junction and carrying no quality scores, so filtering differed. TCRdb's copy holds only in-frame clones and misses some; the assay was immunoSEQ multiplex PCR. D and trimming come from the DNA, and the V and J calls and clone size come from that table. The table lists fewer than 1 million clones, 90% to 98% of them singletons, with around 0.21% in the top ten. Sequences were obtained from naive CD8+ T cells sorted from blood. The chain couples TRBV15 to TRBJ2-7; no clear D. The TCR originated in a man aged 30 to 39 in good health. CDR3 nucleotides: TGTGCCACCAGCAGGGACGGTAGCTCCTACGAGCAGTACTTC. Amino acid sequence: CATSRDGSSYEQYF. Based on the CDR3 plus reference TRBV15 and TRBJ2-7, the full variable domain is DAMVIQNPRYQVTQFGKPVTLSCSQTLNHNVMYWYQQKSSQAPKLLFHYYDKDFNNEADTPDNFQSRRPNTSFCFLDIRSPGLGDTAMYLCATSRDGSSYEQYFGPGTRLTVT.